Listed below are T cell receptor beta chains from one sample, sequenced in a study of blood T cell repertoires in COVID-19. The data were produced by immunoSEQ multiplex PCR, yet TCRdb's version contains in-frame clones alone and is incomplete. The table has 200,000 to 250,000 clones, roughly 80% seen once. Material for sequencing was peripheral blood. The receptor source for this set is a woman aged 50 to 60 with acute or convalescent COVID-19. CDR3s include the opening cysteine and the closing phenylalanine or tryptophan. The D gene is left open where the match is weak. Rows may omit the clone size; those that give it use once, few, many or a size class.

. . TRBJ1-1 TRBV7-3 TGTGCCAGCAGCCCCAATGGGGGCATGGGGACTGAAGCTTTCTTT CASSPNGGMGTEAFF
. . TRBJ2-3 TRBV28 TGTGCCAGCAGTTTATTGCGGGCAACCACAGATACGCAGTATTTT CASSLLRATTDTQYF
TRBD1 . TRBJ1-2 TRBV19 TGTGCCAGTAGTACCCAGGGGGCGCGTCTAGGCTACACCTTC CASSTQGARLGYTF
. . TRBJ2-7 TRBV28 TGTGCCAGCACCGACGACAGGTCTACCTACGAGCAGTACTTC CASTDDRSTYEQYF
. . TRBJ1-6 TRBV2 TGTGCCAGCAGACAGGGTTTGAGCTCCTATAATTCACCCCTCCACTTT CASRQGLSSYNSPLHF
TRBD1 . TRBJ2-7 TRBV19 TGTGCCAGTAGTCTCACTCCCCGGGACAGAGTCTACGAGCAGTACTTC CASSLTPRDRVYEQYF
. . TRBJ1-5 TRBV19 TGTGCCATTGGGAGGGCCCGCAATCAGCCCCAGCATTTT CAIGRARNQPQHF
. . TRBJ1-2 TRBV3-1/TRBV3-2 TGTGCCAGCAGGAACCAGGGGTACTATGGCTACACCTTC CASRNQGYYGYTF
. . TRBJ1-1 TRBV28 TGTGCCAGCAGTTGGCCAGGGGATAGCACTGAAGCTTTCTTT CASSWPGDSTEAFF
. . TRBJ1-3 TRBV3-1/TRBV3-2 TGTGCCAGCAGCCAACCCCTCGGGGTCGGTGGAAACACCATATATTTT CASSQPLGVGGNTIYF
. . TRBJ1-4 TRBV3-1/TRBV3-2 TGTGCCAGCAGCCAAGACTCGGGGAGTGGAGAAAAACTGTTTTTT CASSQDSGSGEKLFF
. . TRBJ1-5 TRBV12-3/TRBV12-4 TGTGCCAGCAGTTATGGACAAAATCAGCCCCAGCATTTT CASSYGQNQPQHF
. . TRBJ1-1 TRBV9 TGTGCCAGCAGCGGAGGACTGGTGAACACTGAAGCTTTCTTT CASSGGLVNTEAFF
. . TRBJ2-6 TRBV11-2 TGTGCCAGCAGCCACTTCCCCTCTGGGGCCAACGTCCTGACTTTC CASSHFPSGANVLTF
. few TRBJ1-1 TRBV6-5 TGTGCCAGCCAAATGAACACTGAAGCTTTCTTT CASQMNTEAFF
TRBD1 . TRBJ1-1 TRBV2 TGTGCCAGCAGTATCGGACAGGGGACTGAAGCTTTCTTT CASSIGQGTEAFF
. . TRBJ1-4 TRBV2 TGTGCCAGCAGCCTAAAACTCGGGGTGGGTGAAAAACTGTTTTTT CASSLKLGVGEKLFF
. once TRBJ2-5 TRBV5-1 TGCGCCAGCAGCTTGCCACCAGTTCAAGAGACCCAGTACTTC CASSLPPVQETQYF
. . TRBJ2-1 TRBV4-1 TGCGCCAGCAGCCAAGTTACAACCGACAATGAGCAGTTCTTC CASSQVTTDNEQFF
. . TRBJ2-2 TRBV5-6 TGTGCCAGCACTCTCGCGAACACCGGGGAGCTGTTTTTT CASTLANTGELFF
TRBD2 . TRBJ2-1 TRBV28 TGTGCCAGCAGTCTAGGGGGTAGCGGGGGTCCGTTCTTC CASSLGGSGGPFF
TRBD1 . TRBJ2-2 TRBV2 TGTGCCAGCGGAAGGGACAGCAACACCGGGGAGCTGTTTTTT CASGRDSNTGELFF
. . TRBJ1-1 TRBV6-5 TGTGCCAGCAGTTACTCGACGGGTTGGAGAGCTTTCTTT CASSYSTGWRAFF
. . TRBJ2-1 TRBV3-1/TRBV3-2 TGTGCCAGCAGCCAACAGGGGCGCTACAATGAGCAGTTCTTC CASSQQGRYNEQFF
. . TRBJ1-4 TRBV25-1 TGTGCCAGCAGTGAATTTTATGGAGCAACTAATGAAAAACTGTTTTTT CASSEFYGATNEKLFF
TRBD2 . TRBJ2-7 TRBV27 TGTGCCAGCAAACCCACGGGACTAAGGAACGAGCAGTACTTC CASKPTGLRNEQYF
. once TRBJ1-4 TRBV7-2 TGTGCCAGCAGCTTAGGGGCGGGGGCGAGGGAAAAACTGTTTTTT CASSLGAGAREKLFF
. few TRBJ1-1 TRBV5-1 TGCGCCAGCAGCTTGGAGCCCCCTGAAGCTTTCTTT CASSLEPPEAFF
TRBD1 . TRBJ2-1 TRBV10-3 TGTGCCACAGGACAGGGAGGAAATGAGCAGTTCTTC CATGQGGNEQFF
. . TRBJ1-2 TRBV4-1 TGCGCCAGCAGCCGCCCGGGACAATCTAACTATGGCTACACCTTC CASSRPGQSNYGYTF
. . TRBJ2-5 TRBV5-1 TGCGCCAGCAGCTTCGTCGGAGGCGGTCAAGAGACCCAGTACTTC CASSFVGGGQETQYF
TRBD2 . TRBJ2-3 TRBV18 TGTGCCAGCTCACCACGTCCAAGGACTAGCGGGACAGATACGCAGTATTTT CASSPRPRTSGTDTQYF
TRBD1 . TRBJ2-7 TRBV29-1 TGCAGCGTCGCCGGGACAGGGGGCGAGCAGTACTTC CSVAGTGGEQYF
. . TRBJ1-6 TRBV15 TGTGCCACCAGCAGAGATAACAAGATCAATTCACCCCTCCACTTT CATSRDNKINSPLHF
TRBD2 . TRBJ2-4 TRBV2 TGTGCCAGCAGGTCGCTGACTAGCGGAGCCAAAAACATTCAGTACTTC CASRSLTSGAKNIQYF
. . TRBJ1-1 TRBV5-1 TGCGCCAGCGGGCGAGGGAGCACTGAAGCTTTCTTT CASGRGSTEAFF
TRBD1 . TRBJ1-1 TRBV5-6 TGTGCCAGCAGCCCGACAGGGGTAGACACTGAAGCTTTCTTT CASSPTGVDTEAFF
. . TRBJ2-4 TRBV3-1/TRBV3-2 TGTGCCAGCAGCCCGAAGATGGAGGAGCTTTTAGCCAAAAACATTCAGTACTTC CASSPKMEELLAKNIQYF
. . TRBJ1-6 TRBV4-2 TGTGCCAGCAGCCAAGGCAGGGCGAATTCACCCCTCCACTTT CASSQGRANSPLHF
TRBD1 . TRBJ1-3 TRBV6-5 TGTGCCAGCAAGGACAGGGGGAAACGGGACACCATATATTTT CASKDRGKRDTIYF
. . TRBJ1-5 TRBV13 TGTGCCAGCAGCCAGGGGACTCAGCCCCAGCATTTT CASSQGTQPQHF
. . TRBJ1-6 TRBV28 TGTGCCAGCAGCGACGACTCCACGGCCGGCTCCTATAATTCACCCCTCCACTTT CASSDDSTAGSYNSPLHF
. . TRBJ2-1 TRBV4-3 TGCGCCAGCAGCATATCAGGGGTTAATGAGCAGTTCTTC CASSISGVNEQFF
. . TRBJ1-4 TRBV7-9 TGTGCCAGCAGCTACGGTCGTGCAACTAATGAAAAACTGTTTTTT CASSYGRATNEKLFF
TRBD1 . TRBJ1-2 TRBV19 TGTGCCAGTAGTATTCGGGCAGGGGGCGATGGCTACACCTTC CASSIRAGGDGYTF
TRBD2 . TRBJ2-1 TRBV3-1/TRBV3-2 TGTGCCAGCAGCCAAGACAAAAGCGGGAAGCAGTTCTTC CASSQDKSGKQFF
TRBD1 few TRBJ1-5 TRBV28 TGTGCCAGCAGTGAAGACAGGGGAAAGCAGCCCCAGCATTTT CASSEDRGKQPQHF
TRBD2 . TRBJ2-2 TRBV5-8 TGTGCCAGCAGCCCTAGCGGGGGGGCTCCCGGGGAGCTGTTTTTT CASSPSGGAPGELFF
. . TRBJ2-1 TRBV11-3 TGTGCCAGCAGCTTAGGAGTGAGCTACAATGAGCAGTTCTTC CASSLGVSYNEQFF
. . TRBJ2-7 TRBV7-2 TGTGCCAGCAGCTTAGAGTCGGTGTTTTCCTACGAGCAGTACTTC CASSLESVFSYEQYF
TRBD1 . TRBJ1-1 TRBV5-1 TGCGCCAGCAGCCCTGGACGGACAGGGGGCACTGAAGCTTTCTTT CASSPGRTGGTEAFF
. . TRBJ2-7 TRBV5-1 TGCGCCAGCAGCTTAGGGCTGGGCCTAGAGGGCGAGCAGTACTTC CASSLGLGLEGEQYF
. . TRBJ2-7 TRBV6-6 TGTGCCAGCAGTTACCCACAGGTCTACGAGCAGTACTTC CASSYPQVYEQYF
. . TRBJ1-3 TRBV23-1 TGCGCCAGCAGTCATCGGACAACTGGAAACACCATATATTTT CASSHRTTGNTIYF
. . TRBJ1-2 TRBV3-1/TRBV3-2 TGTGCCAGCAGCCAAGATTTTCCTCCCGATGGCTACACCTTC CASSQDFPPDGYTF